These 31 T cell receptor beta chains were sequenced from one sample in a study of blood T cells in healthy people across ages. Together with a sample-barcoded 5' primer, a J-beta primer mix was included in a second PCR lasting roughly 6 to 12 cycles. TCRdb passed the 5' RACE reads through MiXCR, listing each CDR3 protein once. The sample carries roughly 500,000 distinct CDR3 sequences, roughly 29% recorded once. Sequencing was carried out using blood. The receptors were gathered from a woman in her sixties or seventies in good health.

The chain combines TRBV18 with TRBJ1-6; no clear D. V was clipped by 4 bases and J by 5 bases, with 15 bases between them. The CDR3 consists of 16 residues. CDR1 is KGHSH and CDR2 is LQKENI in the germline V gene. The CDR3 sequence is CASSLNSGSNNSPLHF. The DNA for the CDR3 is TGTGCCAGCTCACTGAACTCCGGGTCAAATAATTCACCCCTCCACTTT. The full variable domain, completed using reference TRBV18 and TRBJ1-6, is NAGVMQNPRHLVRRRGQEARLRCSPMKGHSHVYWYRQLPEEGLKFMVYLQKENIIDESGMPKERFSAEFPKEGPSILRIQQVVRGDSAAYFCASSLNSGSNNSPLHFGNGTRLTVT.

In the case of this clonotype: An end of the junction differs from the germline gene, which may be a read error. The rearrangement uses TRBV7-2 and TRBJ1-2; D unresolved. This CDR3 region has 14 residues. Germline V gives CDR1 SGHTA, CDR2 FQGNSA. The CDR3 region is CASSLSTRNYGYTF. The CDR3 DNA follows: TGCGCCAGCAGCTTATCAACCCGGAACTATGGCTACACCTTC.

This clonotype was seen ten or more times. V usage is TRBV20-1 and J usage is TRBJ2-7; TRBD1 matches at 11 bases. The germline V gene has CDR1 DFQATT and CDR2 SNEGSKA (reference sequence). There are 13 residues in the CDR3. CDR3 coding DNA: TGCAGCGCCCGCGGGACAGGGGGCTACGAGCAGTACTTC. Translating gives CSARGTGGYEQYF.

This clonotype was picked up many times. The V and J genes are TRBV4-3 and TRBJ1-4, with D tentatively TRBD1 (5 bases). The germline gives CDR1 LGHNA, CDR2 YSLEER. This CDR3 spans 15 amino acids. V dropped 2 bases and J dropped 8 bases, with 15 bases sitting between them. CDR3 residues: CASSQSPWGGEKLFF. The CDR3 nucleotides read TGCGCCAGCAGCCAATCCCCGTGGGGGGGAGAAAAACTGTTTTTT.

This clonotype was seen more than once but under ten times. V and J are TRBV30 and TRBJ2-3, with 7 bases that match TRBD2. CDR3 length: 14 residues. Germline trimming cut 5 bases from V and 4 bases from J; bases unmatched to any gene: 9. Germline V gene sequence: CDR1 GTSNPN, CDR2 SVGIG (reference sequence). CDR3: CAWEMGGSADTQYF. The CDR3 region has the DNA TGTGCCTGGGAGATGGGAGGGAGCGCAGATACGCAGTATTTT. The whole variable domain, filled in from reference TRBV30 and TRBJ2-3, reads SQTIHQWPATLVQPVGSPLSLECTVEGTSNPNLYWYRQAAGRGLQLLFYSVGIGQISSEVPQNLSASRPQDRQFILSSKKLLLSDSGFYLCAWEMGGSADTQYFGPGTRLTVL.

V usage is TRBV20-1 and J usage is TRBJ2-5; no firm D call. Germline CDR1 is DFQATT and CDR2 is SNEGSKA (reference sequence). Trimming stripped 4 bases from V and 1 base from J, with 10 bases between. The CDR3 is made up of 13 amino acids. CDR3 in amino acids: CSANAASQETQYF. DNA for the CDR3: TGCAGTGCTAACGCAGCTAGCCAAGAGACCCAGTACTTC.

This clonotype was seen a few times. The chain recombines TRBV7-2 with TRBJ2-7, with 9 bases that match TRBD2. The CDR3 length is 14 residues. The V gene's germline CDR1 is SGHTA and CDR2 FQGNSA. With V trimmed by 5 bases and J by 3 bases, 5 bases remained unmatched. CDR3 DNA: TGTGCCAGCAGCCCGGGACTAGCAAACTACGAGCAGTACTTC. Amino acid sequence: CASSPGLANYEQYF.

The V and J genes are TRBV5-1 and TRBJ2-2; TRBD2 is a possible D gene (5 bases). CDR3 length: 16 residues. V lost 1 base and J lost 3, with 13 bases in between. Germline CDR1 and CDR2: SGHRS and YFSETQ. The CDR3 sequence: CASSLNGRGDTGELFF. The DNA of the CDR3 is TGCGCCAGCAGCTTGAACGGCCGGGGTGACACCGGGGAGCTGTTTTTT.

The chain links TRBV28 to TRBJ1-1; D perhaps matches TRBD1 (5 bases). There are 13 residues in the CDR3. Germline assignment: CDR1 MDHEN and CDR2 SYDVKM. Trimming took 5 bases from V and 5 from J, leaving 12 bases between them. The CDR3: CASSRDSKTEAFF. CDR3 DNA sequence: TGTGCCAGCAGTCGTGACAGTAAGACTGAAGCTTTCTTT.

V gene TRBV3-1 combines with J gene TRBJ2-1; D unclear. V was pared by 1 base and J by 0 bases, with 10 bases between. From germline, CDR1 is LGHDT and CDR2 YNNKEL (reference sequence). This CDR3 contains 16 residues. The chain's CDR3 is CASSQGVISSYNEQFF. The CDR3 DNA reads TGTGCCAGCAGCCAAGGGGTCATAAGCTCCTACAATGAGCAGTTCTTC.

This clonotype showed up just a few times. The genes are TRBV7-2 and TRBJ2-4; D gene ambiguous. The CDR3 is made up of 17 amino acids. Germline CDR1 and CDR2: SGHTA and FQGNSA. The V end lost 1 base, the J end lost 0 bases, and 13 bases lay between the germline ends. The CDR3 reads CASSLVFTELAKNIQYF. CDR3 nucleotides: TGTGCCAGCAGCTTAGTGTTCACAGAGCTAGCCAAAAACATTCAGTACTTC.

In its sample, this clonotype was seen many times. The chain couples TRBV12-3 or TRBV12-4 to TRBJ2-7; D is uncertain. Deletions cut 2 bases from V and 7 bases from J, with 18 bases between. CDR3 length: 15 residues. CDR3 residues: CASSLSARRDGEQYF. CDR3 coding DNA: TGTGCCAGCAGTTTAAGCGCTAGGCGCGACGGAGAGCAGTACTTC.

This clonotype was recorded a few times. The chain couples TRBV7-2 to TRBJ2-1; TRBD1 aligns across 8 bases. Losses at the gene ends were 1 base for V and 8 bases for J; bases not matched to a gene: 4. Germline assignment: CDR1 SGHTA and CDR2 FQGNSA. The CDR3 sequence is 14 residues long. The CDR3, as DNA: TGTGCCAGCAGCTTAGGGACAGGGAAACATGAGCAGTTCTTC. Its protein is CASSLGTGKHEQFF. The full variable domain, in which reference TRBV7-2 and TRBJ2-1 provide the parts outside the CDR3, is GAGVSQSPSNKVTEKGKDVELRCDPISGHTALYWYRQSLGQGLEFLIYFQGNSAPDKSGLPSDRFSAERTGGSVSTLTIQRTQQEDSAVYLCASSLGTGKHEQFFGPGTRLTVL.

This clonotype was recorded a few times. The V gene is TRBV12-3 or TRBV12-4, the J gene TRBJ2-7, with 7 bases lining up with TRBD2. J gave up 2 bases and V 2 bases, and 3 bases lay outside the gene matches. The CDR3 sequence is 14 residues long. CDR3 residues: CASSLYRGAYEQYF. The CDR3 bases are TGTGCCAGCAGTTTATATCGGGGGGCCTACGAGCAGTACTTC.

The genes are TRBV10-3 and TRBJ2-1; 12 bases are a match to TRBD1. Germline CDR1 and CDR2: ENHRY and SYGVKD. After removal of 10 bases from V and 7 bases from J, the junction contained 11 bases not matched to a gene. The CDR3 length is 15 residues. CDR3 bases: TGTGCCACCCAGGGGGCGGGACAGGGGGCAAATGAGCAGTTCTTC. It translates to CATQGAGQGANEQFF.

This clonotype was observed once. The CDR3 coding sequence is TGTGCCAGTAGTACCATAAGAACCACAGATACGCAGTATTTT. This sequence encodes CASSTIRTTDTQYF. V is TRBV19 and J is TRBJ2-3; D unresolved. Germline V CDR1 and CDR2: LNHDA, SQIVND (reference sequence). The CDR3 runs 14 residues. Trimming took 4 bases from V and 2 from J, leaving 10 bases between them.

This clonotype was recorded only once. The rearrangement joins TRBV4-2 to TRBJ2-5; D remains ambiguous. Germline V lookup: CDR1 LGHNA, CDR2 YNFKEQ. V was shortened by 4 bases and J by 2 bases, with 14 bases between the two germline ends. The CDR3 loop spans 15 amino acids. The CDR3 sequence is CASSLGTPKQETQYF. The CDR3 coding sequence is TGTGCCAGCAGCCTGGGAACACCCAAACAAGAGACCCAGTACTTC.

About this clonotype itself: One end of the junction does not line up with germline, which may come from a read error. The V gene is TRBV12-3 or TRBV12-4, the J gene TRBJ2-5; the D gene could be TRBD1 or TRBD2 (5 bases each). This CDR3 contains 12 residues. CDR3 residues: CACTTGLRRLFF. DNA for the CDR3: TGTGCCTGCACCACAGGACTTAGACGTCTGTTCTTC.

CDR3 loop: CASSQDIGIGYGYTF. Written as DNA, the CDR3 is TGCGCCAGCAGCCAAGATATCGGTATCGGGTATGGCTACACCTTC. The V call is TRBV4-1, the J call TRBJ1-2; D is uncertain. CDR3 length: 15 residues. The germline V gene encodes CDR1 MGHRA and CDR2 YSYEKL. Between the trimmed V and J ends, which lost 0 bases and 5 bases, there was a span of 13 bases.

This clonotype was recorded a few times. This sequence joins TRBV12-3 or TRBV12-4 and TRBJ2-2; tentative D call: TRBD1 (6 bases). V was pared by 1 base and J by 4 bases, with 13 bases between. This CDR3 region has 16 residues. The CDR3 coding sequence is TGTGCCAGCAGTTTAGATCTGGGGGCAGGCACCGGGGAGCTGTTTTTT. Translation gives CASSLDLGAGTGELFF.

This clonotype has more than one count but fewer than ten. The rearrangement links TRBV7-2 to TRBJ2-7; possible D gene TRBD1, 5 bases. Trimming took off 1 base at V and 3 bases at J, with 16 bases between the two ends. Germline CDR1 and CDR2: SGHTA and FQGNSA. The CDR3 spans 16 residues. The CDR3 DNA reads TGTGCCAGCAGCTTAGGGGGCTGGGCCCCAGACTACGAGCAGTACTTC. This translates into CASSLGGWAPDYEQYF.

This clonotype was detected only a few times. A read error may account for a junction end that differs from germline. The chain has TRBV28 and TRBJ2-1; D is tentatively TRBD1 or TRBD2 (6 bases each). The CDR3 is 16 residues long. The germline V gene encodes CDR1 MDHEN and CDR2 SYDVKM. Here the CDR3 DNA reads TGTGCCAGCAGAAAGGGGGGTACAAGCTCCTACAGTGAGCAGCTCTTC. Amino acid sequence: CASRKGGTSSYSEQLF.

In regard to this clonotype: A read error may account for a junction end that differs from germline. This chain connects TRBV6-4 to TRBJ2-1; D remains unclear. This CDR3 has 15 amino acids. CDR1 MRHNA and CDR2 SNTAGT come from the germline V gene. The CDR3 sequence: CTSSDGPSSYNEQFF. Written as DNA, the CDR3 is TGTACCAGCAGTGACGGGCCCAGCTCCTACAATGAGCAGTTCTTC.

This chain connects TRBV6-1 to TRBJ1-1, with 7 bases fitting TRBD1. Losses at the gene ends were 2 bases for V and 7 bases for J; bases not matched to a gene: 10. This CDR3 has 15 amino acids. Germline V gene data show CDR1 as MNHNS and CDR2 as SASEGT. CDR3 bases: TGTGCCAGCAGTGAAAGTCCCACAGGGGATAATGAAGCTTTCTTT. Protein product: CASSESPTGDNEAFF.

This rearrangement joins TRBV4-1 to TRBJ2-7; D is ambiguous. V lost 4 bases and J lost 5, with 18 bases in between. The CDR3 contains 15 residues. Germline loops: CDR1 MGHRA, CDR2 YSYEKL. The CDR3 loop is CASSPRTSTVNEQYF. CDR3 DNA sequence: TGCGCCAGCAGCCCCCGGACCAGCACAGTCAACGAGCAGTACTTC.

This clonotype showed up just a few times. The gene calls are TRBV20-1 and TRBJ2-7; D may be TRBD1 or TRBD2 (6 bases each). V gave up 6 bases and J gave up 6 bases, with 15 bases separating them. The CDR3 totals 12 residues. Germline assignment: CDR1 DFQATT and CDR2 SNEGSKA (reference sequence). The CDR3 spells CSAPRGPIEQYF. DNA of the CDR3: TGCAGTGCCCCTCGGGGGCCCATCGAGCAGTACTTC.

This chain uses TRBV7-9 with TRBJ2-7; tentatively, D is TRBD1 (6 bases). CDR3 length equals 15 residues. V lost 5 bases and J lost 6, with 20 bases in between. The germline V gene encodes CDR1 SEHNR and CDR2 FQNEAQ (reference sequence). The CDR3 nucleotides are TGTGCCAGCAGCGCCCGACTCCAGGGGAACTCCGAGCAGTACTTC. Translating it yields CASSARLQGNSEQYF.

The chain recombines TRBV4-2 with TRBJ2-7, with unresolved D. The CDR3 is made up of 13 amino acids. V was trimmed by 2 bases and J by 3 bases, leaving 8 bases between them. Per germline, CDR1 LGHNA and CDR2 YNFKEQ. CDR3 nucleotide sequence: TGTGCCAGCAGCCAATTGCTAGACTACGAGCAGTACTTC. Amino acids: CASSQLLDYEQYF.

There are a few counts of this clonotype. J is TRBJ1-2 and V is TRBV29-1, with TRBD1 matching 8 bases. The ends lost 7 bases at V and 0 bases at J; junction bases unmatched: 4. The CDR3 runs to 13 residues. The germline V gene has CDR1 SQVTM and CDR2 ANQGSEA. In DNA, the CDR3 is TGCAGCGACGTACAGGGGGCTAACTATGGCTACACCTTC. Translated: CSDVQGANYGYTF.

The rearrangement uses TRBV12-3 or TRBV12-4 and TRBJ1-4; D possibly corresponds to TRBD1 (5 bases). Trimming took off 6 bases at V and 7 bases at J, with 15 bases between the two ends. This CDR3 region has 14 residues. In DNA form, the CDR3 reads TGTGCCAGCAGGGTCAGGGTGGGCGGTGAAAAACTGTTTTTT. Translated, it gives CASRVRVGGEKLFF.

This clonotype was recorded only once. This rearrangement joins TRBV7-2 to TRBJ2-3, with 12 bases aligning to TRBD2. The CDR3 consists of 17 residues. CDR1 SGHTA and CDR2 FQGNSA come from the germline V gene. Losses at the gene ends were 5 bases for V and 8 bases for J; bases not matched to a gene: 14. DNA of the CDR3: TGTGCCAGCAGCCCAGCGCGGCGGACTAGCGGGGTTGGTACGCAGTATTTT. This encodes CASSPARRTSGVGTQYF.